What follows are 16 T cell receptor beta chains derived from one specimen sequenced in a study of T cells expressing NK-cell markers. From the 5' RACE reads, TCRdb lists one entry per CDR3 protein and no DNA. This sample contains 150,000 to 180,000 distinct CDR3 sequences. The sequenced sample was blood T cells: a sorted CD56 or NKG2C T cell subset, CD4+ or CD8+ T cells, or bulk PBMC T cells (not recorded which). The receptors shown here come from a woman between 45 and 60 years old in good health.

The rearrangement uses TRBV27 and TRBJ1-2; TCRdb returns TRBD1, unconfirmable since there is no DNA. The CDR3 runs 14 residues. Germline CDR1 and CDR2: MNHEY and SMNVEV (reference sequence). The CDR3 sequence is CASSSPEHNYGYTF.

This chain joins TRBV24-1 and TRBJ2-7. The CDR3 sequence is 15 residues long. CDR1 KGHDR and CDR2 SFDVKD come from the germline V gene. CDR3 sequence: CATSDSEGSSYEQYF.

Here the CDR3 reads CASSSSGPEQFF. The rearrangement links TRBV2 to TRBJ2-1; without DNA, the TCRdb call of TRBD2 cannot be checked. CDR1 and CDR2 (germline): SNHLY, FYNNEI. This CDR3 has 12 amino acids.

The CDR3 region is CASSAKGVGGEAFF. The chain is built from TRBV9 and TRBJ1-1; the D call of TRBD1 rests on TCRdb alone, since no DNA is present to check it. The CDR3 contains 14 residues. Germline CDR1 is SGDLS and CDR2 is YYNGEE.

This chain uses TRBV2 with TRBJ2-3. The germline V gene has CDR1 SNHLY and CDR2 FYNNEI. CDR3 length equals 14 residues. The CDR3 loop reads CASNSEINTDTQYF.

The chain has TRBV28 and TRBJ2-1; the TCRdb D gene call, TRBD1, has no DNA to confirm it. CDR1 MDHEN and CDR2 SYDVKM come from the germline V gene. This CDR3 is 13 amino acids long. CDR3 region: CASSFGGANEQFF.

The chain joins TRBV29-1 to TRBJ2-3; TCRdb picks TRBD2, but there is no DNA to check that call. The germline V gene encodes CDR1 SQVTM and CDR2 ANQGSEA. The CDR3 totals 13 residues. CDR3: CSVRGTFTDTQYF.

The chain's CDR3 is CASSLLPNNEQYF. This chain uses TRBV5-1 with TRBJ2-7. Germline CDR1 reads SGHRS; CDR2 reads YFSETQ. CDR3 length: 13 amino acids.

The chain uses TRBV7-8 and TRBJ1-3. CDR3 size: 15 residues. The V gene's germline CDR1 is SGHVS and CDR2 FQNEAQ. The CDR3 reads CASVYGEGAGNTIYF. The full variable domain, completed using reference TRBV7-8 and TRBJ1-3, is GAGVSQSPRYKVAKRGQDVALRCDPISGHVSLFWYQQALGQGPEFLTYFQNEAQLDKSGLPSDRFFAERPEGSVSTLKIQRTQQEDSAVYLCASVYGEGAGNTIYFGEGSWLTVV.

The chain is built from TRBV11-2 and TRBJ1-2. Germline V gives CDR1 SGHAT, CDR2 FQNNGV. The length of the CDR3 is 17 residues. CDR3 amino acids: CASSLGGGEASLWGYTF.

The rearrangement joins TRBV20-1 to TRBJ2-3; TCRdb gives TRBD2 as the D gene, but with no DNA this cannot be confirmed. In germline, CDR1 is DFQATT, CDR2 SNEGSKA (reference sequence). The CDR3 has 14 residues. The CDR3 loop is CSARKSEGEDTQYF.

This sequence joins TRBV7-2 and TRBJ2-1; the TRBD2 assignment by TCRdb is unverifiable without DNA. This CDR3 comprises 17 residues. The germline CDR1 and CDR2 sequences are SGHTA and FQGNSA. CDR3 loop: CASSFPNASAIWGEQFF. Looking up the rest from reference TRBV7-2 and TRBJ2-1 gives the full variable domain: GAGVSQSPSNKVTEKGKDVELRCDPISGHTALYWYRQSLGQGLEFLIYFQGNSAPDKSGLPSDRFSAERTGGSVSTLTIQRTQQEDSAVYLCASSFPNASAIWGEQFFGPGTRLTVL.

The CDR3 spells CASSQGGSAGGAVEQFF. The genes are TRBV4-1 and TRBJ2-1; TCRdb names TRBD2, which stays unverified in the absence of DNA. The germline V gene encodes CDR1 MGHRA and CDR2 YSYEKL. This CDR3 is built from 17 residues.

Here the CDR3 reads CASSSRAGPEPDTQYF. This sequence joins TRBV7-9 and TRBJ2-3; TCRdb's D gene call, TRBD2, goes unchecked for lack of DNA. This CDR3 region has 16 residues. Germline values: CDR1 SEHNR, CDR2 FQNEAQ (reference sequence).

The genes are TRBV27 and TRBJ2-2. The CDR3 is 12 residues long. CDR1 MNHEY and CDR2 SMNVEV come from the germline V gene (reference sequence). CDR3 sequence reads: CATSDSAGELFF.

The J gene is TRBJ2-1, the V gene TRBV18; TCRdb's D call of TRBD2 is untestable without DNA. The CDR3 extends over 15 amino acids. Germline V gives CDR1 KGHSH, CDR2 LQKENI. The CDR3: CASSQREGFYNEQFF. Full variable domain (missing parts from reference TRBV18 and TRBJ2-1): NAGVMQNPRHLVRRRGQEARLRCSPMKGHSHVYWYRQLPEEGLKFMVYLQKENIIDESGMPKERFSAEFPKEGPSILRIQQVVRGDSAAYFCASSQREGFYNEQFFGPGTRLTVL.